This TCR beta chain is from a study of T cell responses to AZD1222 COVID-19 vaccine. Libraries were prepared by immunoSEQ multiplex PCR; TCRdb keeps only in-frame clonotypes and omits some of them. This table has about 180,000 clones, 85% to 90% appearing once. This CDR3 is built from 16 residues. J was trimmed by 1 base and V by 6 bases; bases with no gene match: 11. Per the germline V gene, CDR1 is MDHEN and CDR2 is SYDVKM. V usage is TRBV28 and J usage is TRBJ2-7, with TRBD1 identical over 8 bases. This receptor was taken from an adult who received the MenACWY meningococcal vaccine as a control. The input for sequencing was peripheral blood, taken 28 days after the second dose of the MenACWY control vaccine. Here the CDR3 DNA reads TGTGCCAGCAGAGACCGAACGGGACAGGAGTCCTACGAGCAGTACTTC. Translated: CASRDRTGQESYEQYF.